This entry features one T cell receptor beta chain sequence. What it recognizes is unknown. This entry comes from a study of blood T cells in healthy people across ages. Study in general: About one barcoded beta molecule per two T cells was captured by template switching. Study results and caveats: Both higher diversity and more naive CD4+ cells marked long-lived donors when set against aged donors. Getting older went along with TCR beta diversity per million T cells dropping roughly linearly.

Samples each had at least 6 micrograms of total RNA extracted. Next came a second PCR, run for about 6 to 11 cycles, which used a sample-barcoded 5' primer along with a J-beta primer mix. TCRdb re-called the 5' RACE reads with MiXCR, one entry per CDR3 protein. The sample has 1.5 million or so distinct CDR3 sequences; approximately 40% are singletons. Trimming shortened V by 2 bases and J by 0 bases, and 11 bases separated the two germline ends. This CDR3 has 15 residues. Germline V gene data show CDR1 as SGHVS and CDR2 as FQNEAQ. This clonotype was obtained from a woman younger than 35 in good health. Sequenced material: blood. This rearrangement joins TRBV7-8 to TRBJ2-7; D is ambiguous. The DNA of the CDR3 is TGTGCCAGCAGCTTATCACCGGCAGGCTCCTACGAGCAGTACTTC. This encodes CASSLSPAGSYEQYF.